This T cell receptor beta chain originates from a study of blood T cell repertoires in COVID-19. Germline CDR1 reads SGHTA; CDR2 reads FQGTGA. This CDR3 is 18 amino acids long. Trimming took 2 bases from V and 1 from J; bases not matched to a gene: 11. The assay was immunoSEQ multiplex PCR, and TCRdb's table has in-frame clones only and misses some. The repertoire holds 180,000 or so clones, with roughly 85% as singletons. The receptor's source is a man aged 60-69 years with acute or convalescent COVID-19. The chain links TRBV7-3 to TRBJ1-5; 7 nucleotides match TRBD1. Sequenced input: peripheral blood. The CDR3 loop reads CASSLEPLLGQSNQPQHF. For the CDR3, the DNA is TGTGCCAGCAGCTTAGAGCCACTCTTGGGACAGAGCAATCAGCCCCAGCATTTT.